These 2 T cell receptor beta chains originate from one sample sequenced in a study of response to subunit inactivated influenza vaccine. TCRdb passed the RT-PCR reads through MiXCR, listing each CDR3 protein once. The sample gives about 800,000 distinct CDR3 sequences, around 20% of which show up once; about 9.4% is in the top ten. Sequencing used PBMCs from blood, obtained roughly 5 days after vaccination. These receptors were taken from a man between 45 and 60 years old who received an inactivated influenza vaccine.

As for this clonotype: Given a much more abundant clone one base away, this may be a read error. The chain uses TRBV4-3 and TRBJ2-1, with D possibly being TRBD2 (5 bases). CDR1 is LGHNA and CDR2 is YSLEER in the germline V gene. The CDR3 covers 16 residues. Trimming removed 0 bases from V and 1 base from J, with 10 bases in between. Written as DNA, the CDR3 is TGCGCCAGCAGCCAAGATGCGGGTGAATCCTACAATGAGCAGTTCTTC. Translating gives CASSQDAGESYNEQFF.

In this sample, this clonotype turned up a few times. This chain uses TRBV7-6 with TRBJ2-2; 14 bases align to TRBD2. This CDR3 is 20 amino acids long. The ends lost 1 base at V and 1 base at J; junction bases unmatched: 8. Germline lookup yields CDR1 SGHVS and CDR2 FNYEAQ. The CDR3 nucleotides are TGTGCCAGCAGCTTAGATACGGGACTAGCGGGGGCCCTGAACACCGGGGAGCTGTTTTTT. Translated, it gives CASSLDTGLAGALNTGELFF.